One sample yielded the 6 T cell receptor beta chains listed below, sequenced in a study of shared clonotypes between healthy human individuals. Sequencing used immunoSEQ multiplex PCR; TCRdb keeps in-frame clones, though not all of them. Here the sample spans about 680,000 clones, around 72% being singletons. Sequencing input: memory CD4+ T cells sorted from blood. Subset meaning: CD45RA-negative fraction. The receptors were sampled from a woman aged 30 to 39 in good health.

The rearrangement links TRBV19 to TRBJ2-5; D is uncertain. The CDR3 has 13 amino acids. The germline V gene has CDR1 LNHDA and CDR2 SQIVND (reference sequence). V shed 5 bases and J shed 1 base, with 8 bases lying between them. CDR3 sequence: CASSVRVQETQYF. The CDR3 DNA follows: TGTGCCAGTAGTGTACGGGTCCAAGAGACCCAGTACTTC.

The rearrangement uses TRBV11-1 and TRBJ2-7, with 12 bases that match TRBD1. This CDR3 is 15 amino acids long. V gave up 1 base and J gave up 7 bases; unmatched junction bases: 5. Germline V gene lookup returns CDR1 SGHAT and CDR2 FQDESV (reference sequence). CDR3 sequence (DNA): TGTGCCAGCAGCTTAGATGGGACAGGGGGCTTTGAGCAGTACTTC. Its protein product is CASSLDGTGGFEQYF.

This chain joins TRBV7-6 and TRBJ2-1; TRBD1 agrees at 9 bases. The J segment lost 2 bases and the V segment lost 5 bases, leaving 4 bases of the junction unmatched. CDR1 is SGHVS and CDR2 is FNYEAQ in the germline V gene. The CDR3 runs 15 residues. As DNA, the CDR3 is TGTGCCAGCAGCCAAACAGGGGGCGCCTACAATGAGCAGTTCTTC. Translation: CASSQTGGAYNEQFF. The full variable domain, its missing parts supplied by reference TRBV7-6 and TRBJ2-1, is GAGVSQSPRYKVTKRGQDVALRCDPISGHVSLYWYRQALGQGPEFLTYFNYEAQQDKSGLPNDRFSAERPEGSISTLTIQRTEQRDSAMYRCASSQTGGAYNEQFFGPGTRLTVL.

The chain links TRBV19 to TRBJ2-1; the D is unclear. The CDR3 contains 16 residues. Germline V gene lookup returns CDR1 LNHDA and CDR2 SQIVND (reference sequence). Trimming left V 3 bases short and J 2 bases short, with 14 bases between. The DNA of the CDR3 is TGTGCCAGTAGTATGGGTTCGAGCGAACCCTACAATGAGCAGTTCTTC. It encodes CASSMGSSEPYNEQFF.

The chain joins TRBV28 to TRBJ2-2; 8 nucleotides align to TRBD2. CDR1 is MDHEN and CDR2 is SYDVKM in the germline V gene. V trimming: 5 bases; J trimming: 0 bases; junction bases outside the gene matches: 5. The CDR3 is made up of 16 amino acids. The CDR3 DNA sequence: TGTGCCAGCAGTCCGCAGACTAGCGCGAACACCGGGGAGCTGTTTTTT. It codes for CASSPQTSANTGELFF.

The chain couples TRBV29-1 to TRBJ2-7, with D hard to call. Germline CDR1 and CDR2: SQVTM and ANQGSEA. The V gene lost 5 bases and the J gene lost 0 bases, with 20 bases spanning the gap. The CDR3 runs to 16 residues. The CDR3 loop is CSVKRGAGVSSYEQYF. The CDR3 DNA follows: TGCAGCGTTAAAAGAGGTGCAGGAGTCAGCTCCTACGAGCAGTACTTC.